The subject of this entry is one TCR beta chain. Antigen unknown. TCRdb processed the reads anew with MiXCR; each CDR3 protein has one entry. The sample carries 200,000 to 300,000 distinct CDR3 sequences, roughly 10% recorded once. The source of the sample is a study of T cell repertoires in cytomegalovirus infection. About the research overall: Public TCR beta signatures were indicative of both CMV infection and a matching HLA type. Whole-study results and caveats: HLA-C-restricted CMV-specific TCR beta clonotypes prevailed in the ex vivo response. Cumulative public TCR beta family frequency identified carriers of CMV plus the relevant HLA.

Trimming pared 4 bases from V and 4 bases from J, leaving 7 bases between. In germline, CDR1 is SGHTA, CDR2 FQGNSA. The CDR3 loop spans 12 amino acids. The clonotype originates from a human donor in good health (CMV status not recorded). Some clones in this sample may be carry-over from other donors' samples. The rearrangement uses TRBV7-2 and TRBJ2-5; D gene uncertain. Specimen: PBMCs. In nucleotides, the CDR3 is TGTGCCAGCAGCTCTTCCGGAGAGACCCAGTACTTC. Amino acid sequence: CASSSSGETQYF.